The 15 T cell receptor beta chains reported below all come from one sample, sequenced in a study of blood T cell repertoires in COVID-19. The method was immunoSEQ multiplex PCR; TCRdb's version includes in-frame clones alone and lacks a portion of them. Of 250,000 to 350,000 clones listed, almost 90% are singletons. Sequencing was done on a sample of PBMCs or T cells enriched from blood (not recorded which). These receptors were taken from a young woman with acute COVID-19.

V is TRBV7-9 and J is TRBJ2-6; 10 nucleotides align to TRBD2. The junction had 9 bases not matched to a gene; V was cut back by 5 bases and J by 2 bases. This CDR3 has 18 amino acids. Germline V gives CDR1 SEHNR, CDR2 FQNEAQ (reference sequence). CDR3 amino acids: CASSATSGTFAGANVLTF. The CDR3, as DNA: TGTGCCAGCAGCGCTACTAGCGGGACCTTCGCTGGGGCCAACGTCCTGACTTTC.

The V gene is TRBV29-1, the J gene TRBJ2-5; tentative D call: TRBD1 (6 bases). The CDR3 spans 12 residues. In germline, CDR1 is SQVTM, CDR2 ANQGSEA. V gave up 5 bases and J gave up 5 bases, with 12 bases separating them. The CDR3 sequence is CSVMPGAETQYF. The CDR3 DNA sequence: TGCAGCGTTATGCCAGGGGCTGAGACCCAGTACTTC. The variable domain in full, completed from reference TRBV29-1 and TRBJ2-5, reads SAVISQKPSRDICQRGTSLTIQCQVDSQVTMMFWYRQQPGQSLTLIATANQGSEATYESGFVIDKFPISRPNLTFSTLTVSNMSPEDSSIYLCSVMPGAETQYFGPGTRLLVL.

The gene calls are TRBV5-1 and TRBJ1-6, with D possibly TRBD1 on 6 matching bases. The ends were cut back, 0 bases at V and 11 bases at J, with 18 bases in the middle. Germline CDR1 is SGHRS and CDR2 is YFSETQ. CDR3 length: 16 residues. This CDR3 is CASSLEVQGPGTPLHF. The CDR3 region has the DNA TGCGCCAGCAGCTTGGAGGTACAGGGCCCCGGGACACCCCTCCACTTT.

The chain couples TRBV6-5 to TRBJ1-2; 7 positions agree with TRBD1. Trimming at V came to 0 bases and at J to 3 bases, leaving 7 bases not matched to a gene. Germline lookup yields CDR1 MNHEY and CDR2 SVGAGI. The CDR3 length is 16 residues. The CDR3 is CASSYSQGQPHYGYTF. DNA of the CDR3: TGTGCCAGCAGTTACTCCCAGGGACAGCCCCACTATGGCTACACCTTC.

This clone has more than one count but fewer than ten. The V gene is TRBV28, the J gene TRBJ2-7, with D possibly matching TRBD1 (6 bases). Trimming left V 6 bases short and J 4 bases short, with 10 bases between. CDR1 MDHEN and CDR2 SYDVKM come from the germline V gene. CDR3 length equals 12 residues. CDR3 sequence: CASRQGGYEQYF. CDR3 coding DNA: TGTGCCAGCAGACAAGGGGGTTACGAGCAGTACTTC.

The sample holds one count of this clone. This chain links TRBV10-3 with TRBJ1-1, with D unresolved. This CDR3 region has 16 residues. V lost 3 bases and J 1 base, leaving 15 bases between the germline ends. From germline, CDR1 is ENHRY and CDR2 SYGVKD. The CDR3 reads CAISETRASGNTEAFF. CDR3 nucleotides: TGTGCCATCAGTGAAACGAGGGCGTCGGGGAACACTGAAGCTTTCTTT.

This chain uses TRBV6-1 with TRBJ1-1; D is unresolved. From germline, CDR1 is MNHNS and CDR2 SASEGT. CDR3 length: 15 amino acids. V was cut by 2 bases and J by 4 bases, with 14 bases left in between. CDR3 in amino acids: CASSENDGPITEAFF. The CDR3 DNA sequence: TGTGCCAGCAGTGAAAATGATGGCCCGATCACTGAAGCTTTCTTT.

The gene calls are TRBV6-6 and TRBJ2-7, with a possible D match to TRBD1 (6 bases). Germline V CDR1 and CDR2: MNHNY, SVGAGI (reference sequence). Deletions cut 2 bases from V and 5 bases from J, with 13 bases between. The CDR3 covers 14 residues. The CDR3 nucleotides are TGTGCCAGCAGTTACACCAGGGGTGCCAACGAGCAGTACTTC. It is translated as CASSYTRGANEQYF.

The gene calls are TRBV27 and TRBJ2-3; possibly TRBD1 for D (6 bases). The CDR3 has 14 amino acids. The germline CDR1 and CDR2 sequences are MNHEY and SMNVEV (reference sequence). Trimming pared 1 base from V and 3 bases from J, leaving 8 bases between. CDR3 protein: CASSLYGTTDTQYF. DNA of the CDR3: TGTGCCAGCAGTTTATACGGGACAACAGATACGCAGTATTTT.

The J gene is TRBJ2-2, the V gene TRBV7-9; a possible D gene is TRBD1 (6 bases). The CDR3 has 15 residues. Germline V gives CDR1 SEHNR, CDR2 FQNEAQ (reference sequence). Deletions cut 1 base from V and 3 bases from J, with 9 bases between. The CDR3: CASSLVQGHTGELFF. The CDR3 DNA reads TGTGCCAGCAGCTTAGTTCAGGGGCACACCGGGGAGCTGTTTTTT.

CDR3 residues: CASSQGGKSSYEQYF. CDR3 in DNA: TGTGCCAGCTCACAAGGGGGCAAATCATCCTACGAGCAGTACTTC. The chain couples TRBV18 to TRBJ2-7, with TRBD1 identical over 7 bases. Germline V gene sequence: CDR1 KGHSH, CDR2 LQKENI. After removal of 4 bases from V and 1 base from J, the junction contained 7 bases not matched to a gene. This CDR3 is built from 15 residues.

The V call is TRBV24-1, the J call TRBJ2-1, with D unresolved. Germline CDR1 KGHDR, CDR2 SFDVKD. Trimming took off 6 bases at V and 4 bases at J, with 3 bases between the two ends. The CDR3 runs 11 residues. CDR3 region: CATSLYNEQFF. CDR3 bases: TGTGCCACCAGTCTTTACAATGAGCAGTTCTTC.

The chain joins TRBV19 to TRBJ2-4; 10 bases fit TRBD1. Looked up from germline, CDR1 is LNHDA and CDR2 is SQIVND (reference sequence). The CDR3 has 15 residues. V lost 2 bases, J lost 12 bases, and 10 bases stayed unmatched. The CDR3 DNA is TGTGCCAGTAGTATACGGGGACAGGGGAAGGCAAGTCAGTACTTC. This sequence encodes CASSIRGQGKASQYF.

The rearrangement uses TRBV28 and TRBJ1-2; perhaps TRBD1 as D (6 bases). Per the germline V gene, CDR1 is MDHEN and CDR2 is SYDVKM. The V and J ends lost 5 bases and 5 bases respectively, with 30 bases between them. This CDR3 has 19 residues. CDR3 DNA: TGTGCCAGCAGTCACTCCCCCATTTTATCGACAGGCACGGGATATGGCTACACCTTC. Residues: CASSHSPILSTGTGYGYTF.

This chain links TRBV15 with TRBJ2-3; TRBD1 matches 9 bases. The V segment lost 2 bases and the J segment 9 bases; nucleotides outside the gene matches: 6. Germline-derived CDR1 and CDR2 are LNHNV and YYDKDF (reference sequence). The CDR3 loop spans 14 amino acids. The CDR3 DNA sequence: TGTGCCACCAGCAGATCTACAGGGGGCAGGACGCAGTATTTT. Protein: CATSRSTGGRTQYF.